This T cell receptor beta chain emerged from a study of cytomegalovirus exposure and HLA in healthy donors. Overall study findings and caveats: TCR beta chains numbering some 160 were designated cytomegalovirus-associated.

The PCR used 60 Vbeta and 13 Jbeta primers. The method was immunoSEQ multiplex PCR; TCRdb's version includes in-frame clones alone and lacks a portion of them. This table has 75,000 to 100,000 clones, roughly 74% appearing once. Looked up from germline, CDR1 is SGHRS and CDR2 is YFSETQ. The CDR3 covers 16 residues. V gave up 4 bases and J gave up 4 bases, with 20 bases separating them. As regards this clone: The antigen remains unidentified.

The sample taken for sequencing was PBMCs. The receptor comes from a woman aged 70 to 79 in good health and CMV-seropositive. This chain links TRBV5-1 with TRBJ2-5; D is possibly TRBD2 (6 bases). CDR3 protein: CASSQTIQVGGETQYF. The CDR3 DNA reads as TGCGCCAGCAGCCAAACAATACAGGTGGGAGGAGAGACCCAGTACTTC.